The present TCR beta chain was sequenced within a study of cytomegalovirus exposure and HLA in healthy donors. Study at large: Across some 400 genotyped donors, approximately 80% landed in the Caucasian-associated ancestry cluster. Study observations and caveats: It was only CMV serostatus that was available as immune exposure information. Data from an earlier analysis indicated that most TCR beta V segments were productive either about 87% or about 30% of the time.

In regard to this clone: Its antigen is not identified.

The PCR was carried out with 60 Vbeta primers and 13 Jbeta primers. Data came from immunoSEQ multiplex PCR; TCRdb stores just in-frame clones and leaves some out. Of under 300,000 clones listed, approximately 84% are singletons. Germline V gives CDR1 LNHDA, CDR2 SQIVND (reference sequence). The CDR3 length is 14 residues. V lost 6 bases and J lost 2, with 13 bases in between. The clonotype originates from a woman in her thirties or forties in good health and CMV-seropositive. Sequencing was carried out using PBMCs. The chain uses TRBV19 and TRBJ1-2; D possibly corresponds to TRBD1 (6 bases). CDR3 protein: CASRRGDTNYGYTF. The DNA for the CDR3 is TGTGCCAGTAGGAGAGGGGACACCAACTATGGCTACACCTTC. The full variable domain, its missing parts supplied by reference TRBV19 and TRBJ1-2, is DGGITQSPKYLFRKEGQNVTLSCEQNLNHDAMYWYRQDPGQGLRLIYYSQIVNDFQKGDIAEGYSVSREKKESFPLTVTSAQKNPTAFYLCASRRGDTNYGYTFGSGTRLTVV.